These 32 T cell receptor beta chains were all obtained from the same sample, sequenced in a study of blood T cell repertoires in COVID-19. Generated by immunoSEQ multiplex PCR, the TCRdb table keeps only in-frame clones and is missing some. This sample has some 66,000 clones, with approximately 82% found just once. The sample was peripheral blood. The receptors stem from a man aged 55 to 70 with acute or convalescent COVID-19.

CDR3 amino acids: CASSPPGLASNEQFF. The DNA of the CDR3 is TGTGCCAGCAGCCCGCCGGGACTAGCATCAAATGAGCAGTTCTTC. V is TRBV7-2 and J is TRBJ2-1; TRBD2 matches at 9 bases. V lost 5 bases and J lost 7; bases outside the gene matches: 9. CDR1 SGHTA and CDR2 FQGNSA come from the germline V gene. CDR3 length: 15 amino acids.

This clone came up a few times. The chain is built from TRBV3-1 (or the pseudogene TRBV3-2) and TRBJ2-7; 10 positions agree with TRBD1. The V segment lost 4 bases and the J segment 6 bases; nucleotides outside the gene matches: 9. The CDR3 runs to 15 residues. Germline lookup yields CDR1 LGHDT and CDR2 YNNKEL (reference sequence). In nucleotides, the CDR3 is TGTGCCAGCAGCCCCCGGGACAGGGGAAATATCGAGCAGTACTTC. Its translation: CASSPRDRGNIEQYF.

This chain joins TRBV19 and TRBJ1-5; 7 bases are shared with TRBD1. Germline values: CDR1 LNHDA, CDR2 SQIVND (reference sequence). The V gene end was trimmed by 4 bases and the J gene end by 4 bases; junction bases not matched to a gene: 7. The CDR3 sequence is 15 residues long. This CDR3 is CASSTLGTANQPQHF. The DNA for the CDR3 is TGTGCCAGTAGTACACTTGGGACAGCTAATCAGCCCCAGCATTTT.

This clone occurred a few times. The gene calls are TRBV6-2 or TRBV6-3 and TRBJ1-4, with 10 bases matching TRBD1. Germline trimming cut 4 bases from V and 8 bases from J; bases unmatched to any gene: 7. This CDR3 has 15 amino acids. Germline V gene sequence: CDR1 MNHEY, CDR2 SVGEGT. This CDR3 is CASSSPGQGHEKLFF. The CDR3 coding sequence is TGTGCCAGCAGTTCCCCGGGACAGGGGCACGAAAAACTGTTTTTT.

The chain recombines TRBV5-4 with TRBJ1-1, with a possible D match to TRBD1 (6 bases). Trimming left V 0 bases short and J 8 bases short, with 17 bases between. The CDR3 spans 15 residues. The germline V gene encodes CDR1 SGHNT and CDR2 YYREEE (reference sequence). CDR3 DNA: TGTGCCAGCAGCTTGGCAAAGGAATTACAGGGAGAAGCTTTCTTT. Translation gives CASSLAKELQGEAFF.

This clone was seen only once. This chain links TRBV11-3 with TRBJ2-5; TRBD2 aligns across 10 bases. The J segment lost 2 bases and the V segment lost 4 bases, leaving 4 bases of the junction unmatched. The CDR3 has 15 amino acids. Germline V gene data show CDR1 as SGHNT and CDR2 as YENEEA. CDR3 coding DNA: TGTGCCAGCAGCTCTAGCGGGGGCCTTCAAGAGACCCAGTACTTC. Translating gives CASSSSGGLQETQYF. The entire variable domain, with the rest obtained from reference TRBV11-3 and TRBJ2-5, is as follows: EAGVVQSPRYKIIEKKQPVAFWCNPISGHNTLYWYLQNLGQGPELLIRYENEEAVDDSQLPKDRFSAERLKGVDSTLKIQPAELGDSAVYLCASSSSGGLQETQYFGPGTRLLVL.

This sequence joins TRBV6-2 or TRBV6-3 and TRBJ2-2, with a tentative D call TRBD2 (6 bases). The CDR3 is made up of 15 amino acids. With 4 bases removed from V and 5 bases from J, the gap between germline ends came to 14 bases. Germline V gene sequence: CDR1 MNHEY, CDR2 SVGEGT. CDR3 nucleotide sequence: TGTGCCAGCAGTTCTTATAGCGGAGGGACCGGGGAGCTGTTTTTT. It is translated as CASSSYSGGTGELFF.

CDR3 DNA sequence: TGTGCCAGCAGCTTGGGTCTAGCGGGGTTGGGAGAGACCCAGTACTTC. It encodes CASSLGLAGLGETQYF. The chain combines TRBV5-4 with TRBJ2-5, with 9 bases lining up with TRBD2. V shed 0 bases, J shed 4 bases, and the junction held 7 bases outside the gene matches. CDR3 size: 16 residues. Germline V gene data show CDR1 as SGHNT and CDR2 as YYREEE (reference sequence). Full variable domain (outside the CDR3, taken from reference TRBV5-4 and TRBJ2-5): ETGVTQSPTHLIKTRGQQVTLRCSSQSGHNTVSWYQQALGQGPQFIFQYYREEENGRGNFPPRFSGLQFPNYSSELNVNALELDDSALYLCASSLGLAGLGETQYFGPGTRLLVL.

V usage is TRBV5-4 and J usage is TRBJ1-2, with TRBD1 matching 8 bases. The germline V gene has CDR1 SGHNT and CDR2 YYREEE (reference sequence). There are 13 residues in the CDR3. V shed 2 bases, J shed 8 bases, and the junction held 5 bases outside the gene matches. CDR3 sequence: CASSFDRGHGYTF. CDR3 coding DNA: TGTGCCAGCAGCTTTGACAGGGGACACGGCTACACCTTC.

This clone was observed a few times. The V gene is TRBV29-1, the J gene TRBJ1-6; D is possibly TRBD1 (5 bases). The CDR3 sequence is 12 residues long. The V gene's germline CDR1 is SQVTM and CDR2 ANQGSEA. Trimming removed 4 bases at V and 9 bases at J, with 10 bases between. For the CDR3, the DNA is TGCAGCGTTGTAAGGGACTGTTCACCCCTCCACTTT. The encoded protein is CSVVRDCSPLHF.

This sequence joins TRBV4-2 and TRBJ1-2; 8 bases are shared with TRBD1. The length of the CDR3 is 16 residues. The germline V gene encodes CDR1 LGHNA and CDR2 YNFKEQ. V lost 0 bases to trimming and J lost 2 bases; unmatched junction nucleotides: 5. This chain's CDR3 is CASSQERTGKNYGYTF. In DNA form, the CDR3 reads TGTGCCAGCAGCCAAGAACGGACAGGGAAGAACTATGGCTACACCTTC.

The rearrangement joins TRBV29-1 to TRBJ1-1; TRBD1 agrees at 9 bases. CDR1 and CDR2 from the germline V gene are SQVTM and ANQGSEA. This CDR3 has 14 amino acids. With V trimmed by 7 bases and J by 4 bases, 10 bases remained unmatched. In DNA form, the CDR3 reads TGCAGCGCTAGAACAGGGGGCGAGGGCACTGAAGCTTTCTTT. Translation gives CSARTGGEGTEAFF.

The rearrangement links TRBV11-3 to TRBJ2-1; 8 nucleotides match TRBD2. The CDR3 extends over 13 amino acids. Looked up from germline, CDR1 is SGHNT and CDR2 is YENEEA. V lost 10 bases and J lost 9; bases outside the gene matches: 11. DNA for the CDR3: TGTGCCACCTCGGCGGGGGGCCCCGGTGAGCAGTTCTTC. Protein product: CATSAGGPGEQFF.

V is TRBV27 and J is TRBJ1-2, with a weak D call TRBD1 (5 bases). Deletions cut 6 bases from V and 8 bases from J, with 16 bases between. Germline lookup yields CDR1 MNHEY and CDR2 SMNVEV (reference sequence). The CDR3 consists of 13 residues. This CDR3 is CASRTGGALGYTF. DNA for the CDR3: TGTGCCAGCAGGACGGGGGGAGCTTTAGGCTACACCTTC.

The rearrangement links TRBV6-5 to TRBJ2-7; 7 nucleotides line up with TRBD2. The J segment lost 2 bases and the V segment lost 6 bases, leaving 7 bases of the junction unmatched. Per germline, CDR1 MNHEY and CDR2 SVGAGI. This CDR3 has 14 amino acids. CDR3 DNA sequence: TGTGCCAGCAGAAAGCGGGACGTGACCTACGAGCAGTACGTC. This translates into CASRKRDVTYEQYV.

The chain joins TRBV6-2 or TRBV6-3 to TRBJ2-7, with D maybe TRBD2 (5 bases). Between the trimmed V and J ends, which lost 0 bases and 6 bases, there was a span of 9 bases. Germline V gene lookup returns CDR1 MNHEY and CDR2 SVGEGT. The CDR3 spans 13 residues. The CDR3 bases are TGTGCCAGCAGTTACTCGAGGGCAGTCGAGCAGTACTTC. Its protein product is CASSYSRAVEQYF.

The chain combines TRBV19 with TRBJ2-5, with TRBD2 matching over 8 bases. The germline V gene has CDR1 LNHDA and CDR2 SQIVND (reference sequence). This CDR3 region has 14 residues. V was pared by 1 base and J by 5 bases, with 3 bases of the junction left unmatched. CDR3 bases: TGTGCCAGTAGTATAGCCCGCGGGGGGGAGACCCAGTACTTC. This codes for CASSIARGGETQYF. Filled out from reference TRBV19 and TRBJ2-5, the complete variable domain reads DGGITQSPKYLFRKEGQNVTLSCEQNLNHDAMYWYRQDPGQGLRLIYYSQIVNDFQKGDIAEGYSVSREKKESFPLTVTSAQKNPTAFYLCASSIARGGETQYFGPGTRLLVL.

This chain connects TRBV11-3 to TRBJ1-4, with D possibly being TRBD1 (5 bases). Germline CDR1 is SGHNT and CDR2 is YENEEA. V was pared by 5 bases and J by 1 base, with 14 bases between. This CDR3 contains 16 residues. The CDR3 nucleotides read TGTGCCAGCAGCGCCGACAACAGGAGAACTAATGAAAAACTGTTTTTT. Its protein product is CASSADNRRTNEKLFF.

DNA of the CDR3: TGCAGCGTTCGGAAGGACACCAACTATGGCTACACCTTC. It specifies CSVRKDTNYGYTF. The genes are TRBV29-1 and TRBJ1-2; TRBD1 might be the D (5 bases). The CDR3 has 13 residues. The V and J ends lost 5 bases and 2 bases respectively, with 12 bases between them. Germline V gene lookup returns CDR1 SQVTM and CDR2 ANQGSEA.

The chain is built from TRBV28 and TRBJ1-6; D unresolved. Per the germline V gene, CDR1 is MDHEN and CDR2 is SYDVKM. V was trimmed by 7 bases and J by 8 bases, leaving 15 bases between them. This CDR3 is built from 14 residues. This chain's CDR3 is CASTLGGLHSPLHF. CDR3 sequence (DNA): TGTGCCAGCACCTTGGGAGGTCTTCATTCACCCCTCCACTTT. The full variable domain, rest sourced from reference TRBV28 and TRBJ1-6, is DVKVTQSSRYLVKRTGEKVFLECVQDMDHENMFWYRQDPGLGLRLIYFSYDVKMKEKGDIPEGYSVSREKKERFSLILESASTNQTSMYLCASTLGGLHSPLHFGNGTRLTVT.

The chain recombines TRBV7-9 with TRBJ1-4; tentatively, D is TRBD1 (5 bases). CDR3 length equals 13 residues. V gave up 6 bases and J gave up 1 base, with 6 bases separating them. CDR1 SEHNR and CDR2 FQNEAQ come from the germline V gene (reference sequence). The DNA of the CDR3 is TGTGCCAGCAGGGGGCAAACTAATGAAAAACTGTTTTTT. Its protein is CASRGQTNEKLFF.

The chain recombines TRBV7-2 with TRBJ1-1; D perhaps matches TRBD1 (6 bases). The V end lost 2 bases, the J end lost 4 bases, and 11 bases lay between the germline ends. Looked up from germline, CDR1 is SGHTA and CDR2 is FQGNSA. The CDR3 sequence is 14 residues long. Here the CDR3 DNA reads TGTGCCAGCAGCTTATCAGGGACAATCACTGAAGCTTTCTTT. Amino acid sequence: CASSLSGTITEAFF.

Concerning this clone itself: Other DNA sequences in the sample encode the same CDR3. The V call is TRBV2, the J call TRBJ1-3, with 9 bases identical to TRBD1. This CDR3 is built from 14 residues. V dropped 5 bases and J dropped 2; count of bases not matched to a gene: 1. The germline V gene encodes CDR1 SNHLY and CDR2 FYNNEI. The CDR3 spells CASSRDRAGNTIYF. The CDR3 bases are TGTGCCAGCAGTAGGGACAGGGCTGGAAACACCATATATTTT.

This CDR3 is CASSFSGNYGYTF. CDR3 DNA sequence: TGTGCCAGCAGCTTTTCAGGGAACTATGGCTACACCTTC. V gene TRBV7-2 combines with J gene TRBJ1-2; maybe TRBD1 (5 bases). V lost 3 bases and J lost 2, with 7 bases in between. The CDR3 totals 13 residues. Germline V gene lookup returns CDR1 SGHTA and CDR2 FQGNSA.

The CDR3, as DNA: TGCAGCGTTGTTCCGGGGGACGGCGAGCAGTACTTC. Protein: CSVVPGDGEQYF. This rearrangement joins TRBV29-1 to TRBJ2-7, with TRBD2 as a possible D gene (6 bases). CDR1 is SQVTM, CDR2 ANQGSEA, per germline. The V and J ends lost 4 bases and 6 bases respectively, with 13 bases between them. The CDR3 spans 12 residues.

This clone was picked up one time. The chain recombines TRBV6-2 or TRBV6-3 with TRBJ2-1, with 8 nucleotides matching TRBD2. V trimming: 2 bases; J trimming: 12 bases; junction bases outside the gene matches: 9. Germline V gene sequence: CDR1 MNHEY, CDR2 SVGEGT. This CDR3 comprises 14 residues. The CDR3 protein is CASSYPTQRGRQFF. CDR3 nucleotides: TGTGCCAGCAGTTACCCGACCCAGCGGGGGAGGCAGTTCTTC.

CDR3 in amino acids: CASSPGTSGNTIYF. CDR3 in DNA: TGCGCCAGCAGCCCCGGGACATCCGGAAACACCATATATTTT. The chain couples TRBV5-1 to TRBJ1-3, with D perhaps TRBD1 (6 bases). Germline V gives CDR1 SGHRS, CDR2 YFSETQ. Trimming shortened V by 4 bases and J by 4 bases, and 12 bases separated the two germline ends. The CDR3 extends over 14 amino acids.

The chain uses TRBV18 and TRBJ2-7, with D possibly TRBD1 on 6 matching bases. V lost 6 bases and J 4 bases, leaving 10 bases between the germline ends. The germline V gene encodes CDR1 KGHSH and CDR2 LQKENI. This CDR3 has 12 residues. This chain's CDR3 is CASSQDRYEQYF. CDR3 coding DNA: TGTGCCAGCTCCCAGGACAGATACGAGCAGTACTTC.

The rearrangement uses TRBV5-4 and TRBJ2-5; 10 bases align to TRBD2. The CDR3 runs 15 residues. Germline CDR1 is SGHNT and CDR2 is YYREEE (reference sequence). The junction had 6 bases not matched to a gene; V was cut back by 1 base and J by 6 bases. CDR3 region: CASSLKRGGDKTQYF. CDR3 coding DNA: TGTGCCAGCAGCTTGAAGCGGGGGGGCGATAAGACCCAGTACTTC. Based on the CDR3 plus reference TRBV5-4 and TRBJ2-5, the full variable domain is ETGVTQSPTHLIKTRGQQVTLRCSSQSGHNTVSWYQQALGQGPQFIFQYYREEENGRGNFPPRFSGLQFPNYSSELNVNALELDDSALYLCASSLKRGGDKTQYFGPGTRLLVL.

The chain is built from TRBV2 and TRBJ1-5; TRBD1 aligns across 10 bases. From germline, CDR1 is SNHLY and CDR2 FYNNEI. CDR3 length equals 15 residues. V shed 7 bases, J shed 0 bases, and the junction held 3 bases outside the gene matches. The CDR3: CASTDRGLSNQPQHF. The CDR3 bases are TGTGCCAGCACCGACAGGGGGCTTAGCAATCAGCCCCAGCATTTT.

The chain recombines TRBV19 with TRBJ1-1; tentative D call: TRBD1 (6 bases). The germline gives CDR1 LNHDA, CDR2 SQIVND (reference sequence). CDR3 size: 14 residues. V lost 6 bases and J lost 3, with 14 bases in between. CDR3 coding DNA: TGTGCCAGTAGACAACAGGGCGTGGACACTGAAGCTTTCTTT. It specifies CASRQQGVDTEAFF.

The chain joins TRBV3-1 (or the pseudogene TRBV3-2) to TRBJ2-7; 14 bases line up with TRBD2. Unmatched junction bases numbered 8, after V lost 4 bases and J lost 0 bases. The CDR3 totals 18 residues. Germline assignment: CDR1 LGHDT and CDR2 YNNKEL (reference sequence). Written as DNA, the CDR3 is TGTGCCAGCAGCCCAGATCGACTAGCGGGGGGGTTCTCCTACGAGCAGTACTTC. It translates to CASSPDRLAGGFSYEQYF.